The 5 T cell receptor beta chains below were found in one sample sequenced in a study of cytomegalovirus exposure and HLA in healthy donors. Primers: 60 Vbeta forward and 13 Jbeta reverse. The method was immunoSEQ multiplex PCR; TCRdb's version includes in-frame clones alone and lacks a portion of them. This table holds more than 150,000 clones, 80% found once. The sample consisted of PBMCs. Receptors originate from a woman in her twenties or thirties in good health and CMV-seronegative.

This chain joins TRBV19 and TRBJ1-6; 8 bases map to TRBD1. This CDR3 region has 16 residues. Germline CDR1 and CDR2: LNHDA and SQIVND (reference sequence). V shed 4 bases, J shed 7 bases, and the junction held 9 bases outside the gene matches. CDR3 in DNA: TGTGCCAGTAGTAACGACAGGGGCGTTACAAATTCACCCCTCCACTTT. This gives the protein CASSNDRGVTNSPLHF.

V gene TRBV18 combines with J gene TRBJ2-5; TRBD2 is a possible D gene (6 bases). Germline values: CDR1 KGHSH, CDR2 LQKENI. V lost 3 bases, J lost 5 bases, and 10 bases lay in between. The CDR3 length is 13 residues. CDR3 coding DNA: TGTGCCAGCTCACCCCGGAGGGTTGAGACCCAGTACTTC. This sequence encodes CASSPRRVETQYF.

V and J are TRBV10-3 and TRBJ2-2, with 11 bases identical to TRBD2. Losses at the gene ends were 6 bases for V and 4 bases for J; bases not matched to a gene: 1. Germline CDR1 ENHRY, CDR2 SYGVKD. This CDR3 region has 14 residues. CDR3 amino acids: CAISGTSGTGELFF. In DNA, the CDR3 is TGTGCCATCAGCGGGACTAGCGGCACCGGGGAGCTGTTTTTT.

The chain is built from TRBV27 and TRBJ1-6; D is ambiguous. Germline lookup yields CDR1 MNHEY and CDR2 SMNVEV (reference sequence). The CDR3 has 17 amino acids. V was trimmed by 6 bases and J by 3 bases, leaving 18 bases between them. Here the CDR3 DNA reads TGTGCCAGCAGCTCCGCCCGGGGATCTATCTATAATTCACCCCTCCACTTT. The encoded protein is CASSSARGSIYNSPLHF.

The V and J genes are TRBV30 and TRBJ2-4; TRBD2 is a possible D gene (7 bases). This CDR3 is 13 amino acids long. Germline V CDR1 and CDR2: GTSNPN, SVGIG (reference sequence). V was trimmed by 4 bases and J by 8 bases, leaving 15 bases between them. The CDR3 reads CAWNPGGLYIQYF. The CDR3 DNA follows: TGTGCCTGGAACCCGGGGGGCCTGTACATTCAGTACTTC. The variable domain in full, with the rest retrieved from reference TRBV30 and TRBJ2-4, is SQTIHQWPATLVQPVGSPLSLECTVEGTSNPNLYWYRQAAGRGLQLLFYSVGIGQISSEVPQNLSASRPQDRQFILSSKKLLLSDSGFYLCAWNPGGLYIQYFGAGTRLSVL.